The 8 T cell receptor beta chains below were found in one sample sequenced in a study of early T cells in non-severe SARS-CoV-2 infection. TCRdb reanalysed the 5' RACE reads using MiXCR and keeps one entry per CDR3 protein. The profile shows about 60,000 distinct CDR3 sequences, approximately 12% of them singletons. Sequenced input: whole blood. The receptors here all came from an adult who was a healthcare worker with PCR-confirmed SARS-CoV-2 infection or an uninfected control (not recorded which).

The J gene is TRBJ2-6, the V gene TRBV27; no reliable D call. Germline CDR1 MNHEY, CDR2 SMNVEV (reference sequence). The V gene lost 6 bases and the J gene lost 0 bases, with 9 bases spanning the gap. The CDR3 runs 15 residues. DNA for the CDR3: TGTGCCAGCAGCTCCAGCCACTCTGGGGCCAACGTCCTGACTTTC. This codes for CASSSSHSGANVLTF.

Ten or more counts support this clonotype. This chain uses TRBV7-3 with TRBJ2-2; D may be TRBD2 (5 bases). This CDR3 spans 12 amino acids. CDR1 SGHTA and CDR2 FQGTGA come from the germline V gene. With 6 bases removed from V and 7 bases from J, the gap between germline ends came to 9 bases. CDR3: CASSPGSGELFF. The CDR3 DNA follows: TGTGCCAGCAGTCCGGGGAGCGGGGAGCTGTTTTTT.

Only a few counts were recorded for this clonotype. The V call is TRBV6-5, the J call TRBJ2-2, with D possibly called TRBD1 or TRBD2 (6 bases each). The CDR3 spans 15 residues. V was trimmed by 4 bases and J by 3 bases, leaving 12 bases between them. Germline lookup yields CDR1 MNHEY and CDR2 SVGAGI. CDR3 amino acids: CASSWRDTYTGELFF. For the CDR3, the DNA is TGTGCCAGCAGTTGGCGGGACACCTACACCGGGGAGCTGTTTTTT.

The chain has TRBV7-9 and TRBJ2-1; D is undetermined. Germline loops: CDR1 SEHNR, CDR2 FQNEAQ (reference sequence). Trimming left V 1 base short and J 3 bases short, with 4 bases between. The CDR3 extends over 13 amino acids. CDR3 coding DNA: TGTGCCAGCAGCTTAGAGCGCTACAATGAGCAGTTCTTC. It is translated as CASSLERYNEQFF.

This clonotype was seen ten or more times. The V and J genes are TRBV12-3 or TRBV12-4 and TRBJ2-3, with no clear D. Trimming left V 6 bases short and J 0 bases short, with 4 bases between. This CDR3 region has 12 residues. Written as DNA, the CDR3 is TGTGCCAGCAGGAAGAGCACAGATACGCAGTATTTT. It is translated as CASRKSTDTQYF.

This clonotype was counted ten times or more. V usage is TRBV13 and J usage is TRBJ2-7; 7 bases agree with TRBD1. Per germline, CDR1 PRHDT and CDR2 FYEKMQ (reference sequence). Unmatched junction bases numbered 7, after V lost 2 bases and J lost 0 bases. The CDR3 loop spans 16 amino acids. CDR3 bases: TGTGCCAGCAGCTTAATGGGACAGAGTAGCTCCTACGAGCAGTACTTC. It encodes CASSLMGQSSSYEQYF.

This clonotype was counted between two and nine times. CDR3 DNA: TGTGCCAGCCGCCCCAGGACAGGGGGCAACTACGAGCAGTACTTC. Translation: CASRPRTGGNYEQYF. The chain uses TRBV27 and TRBJ2-7, with 11 nucleotides matching TRBD1. In germline, CDR1 is MNHEY, CDR2 SMNVEV (reference sequence). There are 15 residues in the CDR3. The V gene end was trimmed by 8 bases and the J gene end by 3 bases; junction bases not matched to a gene: 9.

This clonotype has at least ten counts. DNA of the CDR3: TGTGCCAGCAGTTTAGACCAGGCCACTGAAGCTTTCTTT. Amino acid sequence: CASSLDQATEAFF. The chain joins TRBV27 to TRBJ1-1; D remains ambiguous. Trimming took off 2 bases at V and 4 bases at J, with 8 bases between the two ends. From germline, CDR1 is MNHEY and CDR2 SMNVEV (reference sequence). The CDR3 runs 13 residues.